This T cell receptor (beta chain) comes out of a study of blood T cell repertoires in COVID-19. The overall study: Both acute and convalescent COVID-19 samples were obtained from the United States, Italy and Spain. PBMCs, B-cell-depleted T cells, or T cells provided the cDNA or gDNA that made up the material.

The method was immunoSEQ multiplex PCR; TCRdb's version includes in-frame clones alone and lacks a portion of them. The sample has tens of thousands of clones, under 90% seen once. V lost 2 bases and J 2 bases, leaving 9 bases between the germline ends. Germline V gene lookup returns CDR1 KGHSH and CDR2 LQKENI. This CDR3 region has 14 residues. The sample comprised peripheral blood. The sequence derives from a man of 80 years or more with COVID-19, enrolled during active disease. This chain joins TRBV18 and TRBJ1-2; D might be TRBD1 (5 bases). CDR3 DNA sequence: TGTGCCAGCTCACCAGGGGGGGACAACTATGGCTACACCTTC. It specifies CASSPGGDNYGYTF.